This is a list of T cell receptor beta chains from one sample in a study of OX40 agonist ivuxolimab in advanced cancers. Assay used: immunoSEQ multiplex PCR; TCRdb lists only in-frame clones, some missing. The sample lists 65,000 or so clones, around four fifths occurring once. Sequencing used CD4+ or CD8+ T cells sorted from blood, obtained in a trial of the OX40 agonist ivuxolimab. The source of these receptors is an adult with an advanced solid tumor such as melanoma, head and neck, liver or kidney cancer. Both conserved end residues are part of each CDR3. A D gene is named only where the DNA matches it firmly. A row's size may be missing; if present it is once, few, many or a size class.

TRBJ2-1 | NA | NA | TRBV10-1 | CASSELRGSYNEQFF | TGCGCCAGCAGTGAGTTAAGGGGATCCTACAATGAGCAGTTCTTC
TRBJ1-1 | NA | NA | TRBV20-1 | CSARDRAVAFF | TGCAGTGCTAGAGATCGGGCGGTCGCTTTCTTT
TRBJ2-3 | TRBD2 | few | TRBV2 | CASSGRESTDTQYF | TGTGCCAGCAGTGGGCGGGAGAGCACAGATACGCAGTATTTT
TRBJ2-1 | NA | NA | TRBV11-2 | CASSPLVGVFNEQFF | TGTGCCAGCAGCCCCCTTGTGGGGGTTTTCAATGAGCAGTTCTTC
TRBJ2-7 | TRBD2 | NA | TRBV13 | CASSLSGRAPYEQYF | TGTGCCAGCAGCCTTAGCGGGAGGGCGCCCTACGAGCAGTACTTC
TRBJ2-1 | TRBD2 | NA | TRBV7-9 | CASSANHFALAGDFNEQFF | TGTGCCAGCAGCGCTAACCACTTCGCACTAGCGGGAGATTTTAATGAGCAGTTCTTC
TRBJ2-7 | TRBD1 | NA | TRBV27 | CASSADRGSHEQYF | TGTGCCAGCAGTGCGGACAGGGGGTCCCACGAGCAGTACTTC
TRBJ2-1 | TRBD1 | NA | TRBV28 | CASSLPGQGSNEQFF | TGTGCCAGCAGTCTTCCGGGACAGGGGAGCAATGAGCAGTTCTTC
TRBJ2-1 | TRBD2 | NA | TRBV25-1 | CASSDDSGRAGEQFF | TGTGCCAGCAGTGATGATAGCGGGAGGGCCGGTGAGCAGTTCTTC
TRBJ2-7 | NA | NA | TRBV30 | CAWSVGSPSYEQYF | TGTGCCTGGAGTGTTGGCAGCCCTTCCTACGAGCAGTACTTC
TRBJ2-7 | NA | NA | TRBV7-2 | CASSSYGGGYEQYF | TGTGCCAGCAGCTCTTATGGTGGCGGGTACGAGCAGTACTTC
TRBJ2-7 | NA | once | TRBV19 | CASSPNLGEQYF | TGTGCCAGTAGTCCGAACCTCGGGGAGCAGTACTTC
TRBJ2-1 | TRBD1 | NA | TRBV15 | CATSRGTALLNEQFF | TGTGCCACCAGCAGGGGGACAGCCCTTCTCAATGAGCAGTTCTTC
TRBJ2-3 | NA | NA | TRBV4-2 | CASSQEEGRDTQYF | TGTGCCAGCAGCCAAGAGGAAGGGAGGGATACGCAGTATTTT
TRBJ2-2 | NA | NA | TRBV4-3 | CASSRTPAHTGELFF | TGCGCCAGCAGCCGCACACCGGCCCACACCGGGGAGCTGTTTTTT
TRBJ1-2 | NA | NA | TRBV7-9 | CASRDDSPYGYTF | TGTGCCAGCAGGGACGACAGCCCCTATGGCTACACCTTC
TRBJ2-3 | NA | NA | TRBV19 | CASSRLDSLADTDTQYF | TGTGCCAGTAGTCGGCTGGACAGTTTGGCGGACACAGATACGCAGTATTTT
TRBJ2-7 | NA | NA | TRBV19 | CASSISVVSYEQYF | TGTGCCAGTAGTATATCTGTGGTGTCCTACGAGCAGTACTTC
TRBJ2-5 | NA | NA | TRBV4-1 | CASSLSAGGKTQYF | TGCGCCAGCAGCCTCTCTGCGGGCGGAAAGACCCAGTACTTC
TRBJ2-5 | NA | NA | TRBV2 | CASSEIPPGLGETQYF | TGTGCCAGCAGTGAAATCCCCCCTGGCCTCGGGGAGACCCAGTACTTC
TRBJ2-7 | TRBD2 | once | TRBV29-1 | CSEGTSGSYEQYF | TGCAGCGAGGGGACTAGCGGGAGCTACGAGCAGTACTTC
TRBJ2-7 | TRBD2 | NA | TRBV19 | CASSPGLGFEQYF | TGTGCCAGTAGCCCCGGACTAGGCTTCGAGCAGTACTTC
TRBJ2-7 | TRBD1 | once | TRBV7-3 | CASSLGTGANEQYF | TGTGCCAGCAGCTTAGGGACAGGGGCCAACGAGCAGTACTTC
TRBJ2-7 | TRBD2 | NA | TRBV11-3 | CASASRTSGRSSEQYF | TGTGCCAGCGCTTCGAGGACTAGCGGGAGGTCGTCAGAGCAGTACTTC
TRBJ2-7 | NA | NA | TRBV10-2 | CASSALVARNSYEQYF | TGCGCCAGCAGTGCTTTGGTCGCGCGCAACTCCTACGAGCAGTACTTC
TRBJ1-1 | NA | NA | TRBV6-1 | CASSPGGGRQAFF | TGTGCCAGCAGTCCCGGGGGTGGGCGGCAAGCTTTCTTT
TRBJ1-6 | TRBD1 | few | TRBV6-6 | CASSPRRTGFVSPLHF | TGTGCCAGCAGTCCCCGTAGGACAGGGTTCGTGTCACCCCTCCACTTT
TRBJ2-3 | NA | NA | TRBV15 | CATSRGPDTQYF | TGTGCCACCAGCAGAGGACCAGATACGCAGTATTTT
TRBJ2-2 | NA | NA | TRBV5-1 | CASSLSQGSTGELFF | TGCGCCAGCAGCTTGAGTCAGGGGAGCACCGGGGAGCTGTTTTTT
TRBJ2-1 | NA | NA | TRBV10-2 | CASSVTGTPNEQFF | TGCGCCAGCAGTGTAACCGGGACACCTAACGAGCAGTTCTTC
TRBJ2-5 | NA | NA | TRBV28 | CASIEDRVAETQYF | TGTGCCAGCATCGAGGATCGGGTAGCCGAGACCCAGTACTTC
TRBJ2-3 | TRBD2 | NA | TRBV7-9 | CASSLAFQRESDTDTQYF | TGTGCCAGCAGCTTAGCTTTCCAGCGGGAGTCCGATACAGATACGCAGTATTTT
TRBJ2-7 | TRBD2 | NA | TRBV6-1 | CASSEVGGAYEQYF | TGTGCCAGCAGTGAAGTGGGGGGGGCCTACGAGCAGTACTTC
TRBJ2-2 | TRBD2 | NA | TRBV4-1 | CASSQQGREHELFF | TGCGCCAGCAGCCAACAAGGGCGGGAGCATGAGCTGTTTTTT
TRBJ2-7 | NA | once | TRBV5-1 | CASSYLKTDANYEQYF | TGCGCCAGCAGCTATCTAAAGACAGACGCCAACTACGAGCAGTACTTC
TRBJ1-1 | NA | NA | TRBV7-2 | CASSLVLRAGDTEAFF | TGTGCCAGCAGCTTAGTGCTACGGGCGGGAGACACTGAAGCTTTCTTT
TRBJ2-7 | NA | once | TRBV7-9 | CASSLPSGRGTEQYF | TGTGCCAGCAGCCTCCCATCGGGCAGGGGAACCGAGCAGTACTTC
TRBJ2-1 | NA | NA | TRBV9 | CASSVEWEVSGNEQFF | TGTGCCAGCAGCGTAGAGTGGGAGGTCTCGGGAAATGAGCAGTTCTTC
TRBJ2-1 | NA | NA | TRBV5-4 | CASSFKSRNEQFF | TGTGCCAGCAGCTTCAAAAGCCGCAATGAGCAGTTCTTC
TRBJ1-2 | NA | NA | TRBV27 | CASSPTFNYGYTF | TGTGCCAGCAGCCCCACATTTAACTATGGCTACACCTTC
TRBJ2-3 | TRBD2 | NA | TRBV28 | CASSLGASGRGDTQYF | TGTGCCAGCAGTTTGGGGGCTAGCGGGAGGGGAGATACGCAGTATTTT
TRBJ2-7 | TRBD1 | NA | TRBV5-6 | CASSLALPSDRGYYEQYF | TGTGCCAGCAGCTTGGCCCTACCTTCGGACAGGGGCTACTACGAGCAGTACTTC
TRBJ2-5 | NA | NA | TRBV7-9 | CASSSAWAKETQYF | TGTGCCAGCAGCTCCGCCTGGGCGAAGGAGACCCAGTACTTC
TRBJ2-3 | NA | few | TRBV9 | CASSAQFLMDTQYF | TGTGCCAGCAGCGCACAGTTTTTGATGGATACGCAGTATTTT
TRBJ2-3 | TRBD2 | NA | TRBV7-2 | CASSSRASGMNTQYF | TGTGCCAGCAGCTCCCGGGCTAGCGGGATGAATACGCAGTATTTT
TRBJ1-1 | TRBD1 | NA | TRBV6-5 | CASRSEQGTNTEAFF | TGTGCCAGCAGGTCCGAACAGGGGACGAACACTGAAGCTTTCTTT
TRBJ2-7 | NA | once | TRBV7-9 | CASSFESRSYEQYF | TGTGCCAGCAGCTTCGAGAGTCGCTCCTACGAGCAGTACTTC
TRBJ2-7 | TRBD2 | NA | TRBV28 | CASKAGAGVNSYEQYF | TGTGCCAGCAAGGCAGGAGCGGGAGTAAACTCCTACGAGCAGTACTTC
TRBJ1-4 | NA | NA | TRBV19 | CASSWGSNEKLFF | TGTGCCAGTAGTTGGGGGAGTAATGAAAAACTGTTTTTT
TRBJ2-2 | TRBD2 | NA | TRBV13 | CASSLGPGLAGTGELFF | TGTGCCAGCAGCCTGGGCCCGGGACTAGCTGGCACCGGGGAGCTGTTTTTT
TRBJ2-3 | NA | NA | TRBV20-1 | CSAHRDTQYF | TGCAGTGCCCACCGGGATACGCAGTATTTT